The rows below give T cell receptor beta chains drawn from one sample of a study of blood T cell repertoires in COVID-19. Measured with immunoSEQ multiplex PCR; TCRdb has only the in-frame clones, and not every one. The table shows 140,000 or so clones, with about 80% occurring only once. Sequencing was performed on peripheral blood. The receptors derive from a human donor in a cohort sampled during active COVID-19. The CDR3 runs from the conserved cysteine through the conserved F or W. D genes are given only for firm matches. Size is stated for part of the rows, as once, few or many counts, or as a class when the clone is expanded.

>TRBJ1-1|TRBV19|-|-
TGTGCCAGTAGTTCCAGGGACTACACTGAAGCTTTCTTT
CASSSRDYTEAFF
>TRBJ1-2|TRBV29-1|-|-
-
CSVGQGSTCTF
>TRBJ2-7|TRBV5-1|-|TRBD2
TGCGCCAGCAGCATCGCTAGCGGGGGGGCCCGCGAGCAGTACTTC
CASSIASGGAREQYF
>TRBJ1-3|TRBV9|-|-
TGTGCCAGCAGCCCCGGACAGCCTGGAAACACCATATATTTT
CASSPGQPGNTIYF
>TRBJ2-7|TRBV6-5|-|-
TGTGCCAGCAGTCGCAGGGGTTACTACGAGCAGTACTTC
CASSRRGYYEQYF
>TRBJ1-1|TRBV6-6|once|-
TGTGCCAGCAGTTATTCCCTCTTCGCAGGGGCTGAAGCTTTCTTT
CASSYSLFAGAEAFF
>TRBJ2-1|TRBV28|-|TRBD1
TGTGCCAGCGGAACAGGGGCGGGCAATGAGCAGTTCTTC
CASGTGAGNEQFF
>TRBJ1-2|TRBV6-5|-|-
TGTGCCAGCAGTTCCTCGGGGGGGTTAAACTATGGCTACACCTTC
CASSSSGGLNYGYTF
>TRBJ2-5|TRBV10-2|-|TRBD2
TGCGCCAGCAGCCGGACTAGCCGAGAAGAAGAGACCCAGTACTTC
CASSRTSREEETQYF
>TRBJ2-5|TRBV2|-|TRBD2
TGTGCCAGCAGTGAAGTGACAAGCGGGGGGACCCAGTACTTC
CASSEVTSGGTQYF
>TRBJ1-3|TRBV28|-|-
TGTGCCAGCAGCCCCATAGACAGGCACTCTGGAAACACCATATATTTT
CASSPIDRHSGNTIYF
>TRBJ2-7|TRBV19|-|-
TGTGCCAGCAAGGAATACCGGGACTCTTATCGGGAGTACTTC
CASKEYRDSYREYF
>TRBJ2-7|TRBV6-5|-|-
TGTGCCAGCAGGCAAGCCAACGAGCAGTACTTC
CASRQANEQYF
>TRBJ2-7|TRBV19|-|-
TGTGCCAGTAGATCTCCAGGAGGGACTCGTAGGAAGCAGTACTTC
CASRSPGGTRRKQYF
>TRBJ2-2|TRBV2|-|TRBD1
TGTGCCAGCAAATCAGGGGGCGTACTGAGTCCCGGGGAGCTGTTTTTT
CASKSGGVLSPGELFF
>TRBJ2-5|TRBV9|-|TRBD2
TGTGCCAGCAGCGTAGGGGTTAGCGGGGGGGCCAAAGAGACCCAGTACTTC
CASSVGVSGGAKETQYF
>TRBJ2-3|TRBV7-5|-|-
TGTGCCAGAAGCCAGACCATAGCGGGGGGGCTAAACACAGATACGCAGTATTTT
CARSQTIAGGLNTDTQYF
>TRBJ2-5|TRBV5-4|-|-
TGTGCCAGCAGCCGGACCAGCGGTGAGACCCAGTACTTC
CASSRTSGETQYF
>TRBJ1-1|TRBV5-1|-|-
TGCGCCAGCAGCTCACGTAAACCGGGGGGGTGGACTGAAGCTTTCTTT
CASSSRKPGGWTEAFF
>TRBJ1-5|TRBV24-1|-|-
TGTGCCACCACTCCGGGGGTAGGTCAGCCCCAGCATTTT
CATTPGVGQPQHF
>TRBJ1-5|TRBV6-5|-|-
TGTGCCAGCAGTAACAGAAATCAGCCCCAGCATTTT
CASSNRNQPQHF
>TRBJ2-3|TRBV23-1|-|TRBD2
TGCGCCAGCAGTCAATGGTTAGCTAGCGGGACTTCCACAGATACGCAGTATTTT
CASSQWLASGTSTDTQYF
>TRBJ2-2|TRBV5-1|-|TRBD1
TGCGCCAGCAGCTTAACCGGGACAGTTAACACCGGGGAGCTGTTTTTT
CASSLTGTVNTGELFF
>TRBJ2-5|TRBV6-1|-|TRBD2
TGTGCCAGCAGTGAAAGTATAGGCGGGGGGGCGGGAGAGACCCAGTACTTC
CASSESIGGGAGETQYF
>TRBJ1-2|TRBV7-9|-|-
TGTGCCAGCAGCTTAGTCGACATAAGTTTTGACTATGGCTACACCTTC
CASSLVDISFDYGYTF
>TRBJ2-7|TRBV5-1|once|TRBD1
TGCGCCAGCAGCGGACAGGGCGTCAACGAGCAGTACTTC
CASSGQGVNEQYF
>TRBJ2-7|TRBV15|-|-
TGTGCCACCAGCACTTATATGGGCGATGCCCAGTCCTACGAGCAGTACTTC
CATSTYMGDAQSYEQYF
>TRBJ1-5|TRBV3-1/TRBV3-2|-|-
TGTGCCAGCAGCCTAGAGGTGAGGGATCAGCCCCAGCATTTT
CASSLEVRDQPQHF
>TRBJ2-7|TRBV6-2/TRBV6-3|-|TRBD1
TGTGCCAGCAGTGCGCGACAGGGAGAGCAGTACTTC
CASSARQGEQYF